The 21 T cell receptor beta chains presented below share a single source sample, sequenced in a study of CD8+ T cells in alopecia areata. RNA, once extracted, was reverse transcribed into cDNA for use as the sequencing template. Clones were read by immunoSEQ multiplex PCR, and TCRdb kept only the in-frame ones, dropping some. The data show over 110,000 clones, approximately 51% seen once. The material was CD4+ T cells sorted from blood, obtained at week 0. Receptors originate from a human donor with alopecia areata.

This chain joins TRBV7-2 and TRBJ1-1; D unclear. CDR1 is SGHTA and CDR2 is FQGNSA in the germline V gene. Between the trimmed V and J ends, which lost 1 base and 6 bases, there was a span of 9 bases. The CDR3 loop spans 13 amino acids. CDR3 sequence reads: CASSLGVVAEAFF. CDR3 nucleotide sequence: TGTGCCAGCAGCTTAGGGGTAGTGGCTGAAGCTTTCTTT.

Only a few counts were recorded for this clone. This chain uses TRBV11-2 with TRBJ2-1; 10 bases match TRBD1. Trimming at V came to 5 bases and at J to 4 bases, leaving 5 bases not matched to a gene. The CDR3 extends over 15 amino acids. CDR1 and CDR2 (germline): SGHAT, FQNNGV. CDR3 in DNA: TGTGCCAGCAGCGACCGGGACAGGGGTTACAATGAGCAGTTCTTC. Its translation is CASSDRDRGYNEQFF.

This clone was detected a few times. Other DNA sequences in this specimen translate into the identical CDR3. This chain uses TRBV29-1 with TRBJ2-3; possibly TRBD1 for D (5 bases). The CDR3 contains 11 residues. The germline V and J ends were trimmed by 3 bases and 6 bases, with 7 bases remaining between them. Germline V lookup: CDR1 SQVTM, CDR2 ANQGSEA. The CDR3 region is CSVEGRDTQYF. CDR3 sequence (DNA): TGCAGCGTTGAGGGGCGCGATACGCAGTATTTT.

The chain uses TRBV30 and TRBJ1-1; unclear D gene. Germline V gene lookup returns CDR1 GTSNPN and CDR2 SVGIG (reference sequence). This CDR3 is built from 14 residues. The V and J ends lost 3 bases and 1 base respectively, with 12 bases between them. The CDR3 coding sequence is TGTGCCTGGAGAGGAGGGAGAAGGAACACTGAAGCTTTCTTT. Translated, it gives CAWRGGRRNTEAFF. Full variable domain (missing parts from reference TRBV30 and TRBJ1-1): SQTIHQWPATLVQPVGSPLSLECTVEGTSNPNLYWYRQAAGRGLQLLFYSVGIGQISSEVPQNLSASRPQDRQFILSSKKLLLSDSGFYLCAWRGGRRNTEAFFGQGTRLTVV.

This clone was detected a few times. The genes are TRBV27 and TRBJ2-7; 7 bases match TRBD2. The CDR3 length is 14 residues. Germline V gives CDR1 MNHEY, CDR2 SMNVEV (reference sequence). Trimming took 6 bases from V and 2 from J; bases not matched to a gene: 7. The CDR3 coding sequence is TGTGCCAGCAGGCGGCGGGAGCGCACCTACGAGCAGTACTTC. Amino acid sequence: CASRRRERTYEQYF.

Here the CDR3 reads CAWTLRGSGNTIYF. Here the CDR3 DNA reads TGTGCCTGGACCCTTAGAGGGAGCGGAAACACCATATATTTT. This rearrangement joins TRBV30 to TRBJ1-3; no reliable D call. V was pared by 4 bases and J by 4 bases, with 14 bases between. Germline CDR1 is GTSNPN and CDR2 is SVGIG (reference sequence). The CDR3 is 14 residues long.

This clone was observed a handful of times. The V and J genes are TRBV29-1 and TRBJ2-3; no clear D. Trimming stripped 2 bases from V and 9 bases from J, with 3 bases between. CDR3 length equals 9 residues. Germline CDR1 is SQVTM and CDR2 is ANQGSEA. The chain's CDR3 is CSVESTQYF. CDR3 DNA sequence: TGCAGCGTTGAAAGCACGCAGTATTTT.

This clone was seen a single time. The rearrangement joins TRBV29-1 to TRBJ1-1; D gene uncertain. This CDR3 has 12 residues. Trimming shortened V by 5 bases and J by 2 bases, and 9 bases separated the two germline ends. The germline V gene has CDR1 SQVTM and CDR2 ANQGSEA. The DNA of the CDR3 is TGCAGCGTTCAAGTAAGTAACACTGAAGCTTTCTTT. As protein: CSVQVSNTEAFF.

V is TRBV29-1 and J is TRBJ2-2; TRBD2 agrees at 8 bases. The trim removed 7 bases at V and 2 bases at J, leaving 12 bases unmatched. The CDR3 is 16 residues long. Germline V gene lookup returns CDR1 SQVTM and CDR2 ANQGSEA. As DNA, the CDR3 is TGCAGCGGTAAACTCACTAGCGGAGGAAACACCGGGGAGCTGTTTTTT. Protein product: CSGKLTSGGNTGELFF.

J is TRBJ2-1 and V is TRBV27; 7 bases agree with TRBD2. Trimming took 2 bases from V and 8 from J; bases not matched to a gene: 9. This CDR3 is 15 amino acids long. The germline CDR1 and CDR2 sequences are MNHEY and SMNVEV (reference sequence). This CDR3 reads CASSLRTRDGDEQFF. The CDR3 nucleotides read TGTGCCAGCAGTTTAAGGACTAGGGATGGGGATGAGCAGTTCTTC.

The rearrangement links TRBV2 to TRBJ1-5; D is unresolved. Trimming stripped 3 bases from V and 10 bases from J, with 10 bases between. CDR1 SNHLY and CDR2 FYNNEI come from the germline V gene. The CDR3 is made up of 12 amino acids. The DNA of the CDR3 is TGTGCCAGCAGTGAGAGCAGAGTTCCCCAGCATTTT. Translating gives CASSESRVPQHF. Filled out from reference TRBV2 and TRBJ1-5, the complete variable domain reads EPEVTQTPSHQVTQMGQEVILRCVPISNHLYFYWYRQILGQKVEFLVSFYNNEISEKSEIFDDQFSVERPDGSNFTLKIRSTKLEDSAMYFCASSESRVPQHFGDGTRLSIL.

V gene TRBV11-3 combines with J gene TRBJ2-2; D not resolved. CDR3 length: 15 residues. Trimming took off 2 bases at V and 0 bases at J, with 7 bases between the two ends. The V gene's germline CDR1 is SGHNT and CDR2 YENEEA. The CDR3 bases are TGTGCCAGCAGCTTAAGAAGCGCGAACACCGGGGAGCTGTTTTTT. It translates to CASSLRSANTGELFF.

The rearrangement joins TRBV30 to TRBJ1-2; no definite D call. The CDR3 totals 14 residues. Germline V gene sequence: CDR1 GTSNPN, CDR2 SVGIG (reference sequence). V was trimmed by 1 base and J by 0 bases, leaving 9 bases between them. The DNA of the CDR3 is TGTGCCTGGAGTGCCTCGCCCACTAACTATGGCTACACCTTC. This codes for CAWSASPTNYGYTF.

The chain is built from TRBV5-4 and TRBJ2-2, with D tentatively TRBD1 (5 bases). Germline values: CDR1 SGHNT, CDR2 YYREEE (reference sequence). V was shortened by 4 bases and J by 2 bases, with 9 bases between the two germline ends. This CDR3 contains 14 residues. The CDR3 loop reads CASSRQGNTGELFF. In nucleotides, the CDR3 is TGTGCCAGCAGCCGCCAGGGAAACACCGGGGAGCTGTTTTTT.

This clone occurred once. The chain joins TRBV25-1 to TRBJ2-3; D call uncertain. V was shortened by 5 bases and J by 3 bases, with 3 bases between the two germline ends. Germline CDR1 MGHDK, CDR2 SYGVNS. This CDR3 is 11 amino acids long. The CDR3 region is CASSMTDTQYF. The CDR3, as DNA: TGTGCCAGCAGTATGACAGATACGCAGTATTTT.

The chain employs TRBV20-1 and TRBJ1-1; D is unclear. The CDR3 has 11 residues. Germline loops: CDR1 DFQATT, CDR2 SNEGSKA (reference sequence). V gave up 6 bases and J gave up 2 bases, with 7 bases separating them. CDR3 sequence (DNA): TGCAGTGCCCCCAGTAACACTGAAGCTTTCTTT. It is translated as CSAPSNTEAFF.

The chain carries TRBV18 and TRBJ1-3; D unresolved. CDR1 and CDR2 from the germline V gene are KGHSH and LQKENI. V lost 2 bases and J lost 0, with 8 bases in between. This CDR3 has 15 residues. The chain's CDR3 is CASSPKGHSGNTIYF. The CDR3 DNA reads TGTGCCAGCTCACCAAAGGGCCACTCTGGAAACACCATATATTTT.

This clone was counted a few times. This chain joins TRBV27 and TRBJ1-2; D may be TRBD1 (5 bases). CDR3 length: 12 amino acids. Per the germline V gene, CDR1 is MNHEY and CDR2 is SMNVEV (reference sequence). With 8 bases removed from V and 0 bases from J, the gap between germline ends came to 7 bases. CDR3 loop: CASRQTNYGYTF. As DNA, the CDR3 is TGTGCCAGCCGACAGACTAACTATGGCTACACCTTC.

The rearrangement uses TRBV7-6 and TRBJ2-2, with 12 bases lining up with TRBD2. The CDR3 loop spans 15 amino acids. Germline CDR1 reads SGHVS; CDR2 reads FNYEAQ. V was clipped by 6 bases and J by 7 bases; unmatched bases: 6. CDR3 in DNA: TGTGCCAGCAGGCTAGCGGGAGGGCCAAACGGGGAGCTGTTTTTT. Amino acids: CASRLAGGPNGELFF.

CDR3 nucleotides: TGTGCCATCAGTGGGTTAAATGAAGCTTTCTTT. Translation gives CAISGLNEAFF. The J gene is TRBJ1-1, the V gene TRBV10-3; D is unresolved. This CDR3 region has 11 residues. V was shortened by 4 bases and J by 7 bases, with 7 bases between the two germline ends. Looked up from germline, CDR1 is ENHRY and CDR2 is SYGVKD.

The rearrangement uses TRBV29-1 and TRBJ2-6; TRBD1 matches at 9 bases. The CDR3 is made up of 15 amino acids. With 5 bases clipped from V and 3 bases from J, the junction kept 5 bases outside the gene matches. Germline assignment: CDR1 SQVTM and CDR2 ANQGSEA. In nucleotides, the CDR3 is TGCAGCGTTTCGGGACAGGGTTTTGGGGCCAACGTCCTGACTTTC. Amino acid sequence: CSVSGQGFGANVLTF.